Listed below are T cell receptor beta chains from one sample, sequenced in a study of T-cell memory formation after mild COVID-19. TCRdb ran MiXCR on the 5' RACE reads and lists one entry per CDR3 protein. Of 280,000 or so distinct CDR3 sequences in the sample, around 8% were seen once. The material sequenced was PBMCs or a T cell subset sorted from them (not recorded which). Every receptor here comes from a man aged 18 to 30 who had mild COVID-19 (a few samples of this study predate the infection). Cell type and time point are not known. Both conserved end residues are part of each CDR3. A D gene is named only where the DNA matches it firmly. Only part of the rows carry a size: once, few, many, or a class if the clone is expanded.

abundance: few; d_gene: .; j_gene: TRBJ1-3; v_gene: TRBV5-5; CDR3nt: TGTGCCAGCGAGTATGGCTCTGGAAACACCATATATTTT; CDR3aa: CASEYGSGNTIYF
abundance: many; d_gene: .; j_gene: TRBJ2-1; v_gene: TRBV5-1; CDR3nt: TGCGCCAGCAGCAGTACCGGGTGGGGCAATGAGCAGTTCTTC; CDR3aa: CASSSTGWGNEQFF
abundance: .; d_gene: .; j_gene: TRBJ1-5; v_gene: TRBV5-6; CDR3nt: TGTGCCAGCAGCTGGACAGCTAATCAGCCCCAGCATTTT; CDR3aa: CASSWTANQPQHF
abundance: many; d_gene: .; j_gene: TRBJ2-3; v_gene: TRBV7-9; CDR3nt: TGTGCCAGCAGCCTTACTAGTGGCGGTACGCAGTATTTT; CDR3aa: CASSLTSGGTQYF
abundance: .; d_gene: TRBD2; j_gene: TRBJ2-5; v_gene: TRBV7-9; CDR3nt: TGTGCCAGCGAGTTCCAGCGGGGGGCAACTGGGGAGACCCAGTACTTC; CDR3aa: CASEFQRGATGETQYF
abundance: many; d_gene: TRBD1; j_gene: TRBJ1-2; v_gene: TRBV29-1; CDR3nt: TGCAGCGTTGGGGACAGGAACTATGGCTACACCTTC; CDR3aa: CSVGDRNYGYTF
abundance: .; d_gene: TRBD1; j_gene: TRBJ1-4; v_gene: TRBV6-1; CDR3nt: TGTGCCAGCAGTGAGACAGGGGGTAATGAAAAACTGTTTTTT; CDR3aa: CASSETGGNEKLFF
abundance: few; d_gene: .; j_gene: TRBJ1-3; v_gene: TRBV5-4; CDR3nt: TGTGCCAGCAGCTTGGTGAATGACCGAAACACCATATATTTT; CDR3aa: CASSLVNDRNTIYF
abundance: .; d_gene: .; j_gene: TRBJ1-3; v_gene: TRBV20-1; CDR3nt: TGCAGTGCTTATAGTGCGGGGACTGGAAACACCATATATTTT; CDR3aa: CSAYSAGTGNTIYF
abundance: many; d_gene: .; j_gene: TRBJ2-3; v_gene: TRBV7-8; CDR3nt: TGTGCCAGCAGCTTAGTTGTTTTAGGTCGCTTAGGGACAGATACGCAGTATTTT; CDR3aa: CASSLVVLGRLGTDTQYF
abundance: .; d_gene: .; j_gene: TRBJ1-5; v_gene: TRBV12-3/TRBV12-4; CDR3nt: TGTGCCAGCAGTTTCACACGTAGAAATCAGCCCCAGCATTTT; CDR3aa: CASSFTRRNQPQHF
abundance: few; d_gene: TRBD2; j_gene: TRBJ2-1; v_gene: TRBV12-3/TRBV12-4; CDR3nt: TGTGCCAGCAGTTTGTACAGACGCGGACTAGCGGGGGGGAACAATGAGCAGTTCTTC; CDR3aa: CASSLYRRGLAGGNNEQFF
abundance: .; d_gene: .; j_gene: TRBJ1-2; v_gene: TRBV5-1; CDR3nt: TGCGCCAGCACCCCACAGGTTGGAGACCACTATGGCTACACCTTC; CDR3aa: CASTPQVGDHYGYTF
abundance: many; d_gene: .; j_gene: TRBJ1-1; v_gene: TRBV24-1; CDR3nt: TGTGCCACCAGTGACCCAGGGGCCGGTACTGAAGCTTTCTTT; CDR3aa: CATSDPGAGTEAFF
abundance: few; d_gene: .; j_gene: TRBJ2-2; v_gene: TRBV28; CDR3nt: TGTGCCAGCACCAATCCTGCCACCGGGGAGCTGTTTTTT; CDR3aa: CASTNPATGELFF
abundance: many; d_gene: .; j_gene: TRBJ2-7; v_gene: TRBV7-8; CDR3nt: TGTGCCAGCAGCCCACGGGACCGGAGCTCCTACGAGCAGTACTTC; CDR3aa: CASSPRDRSSYEQYF
abundance: few; d_gene: .; j_gene: TRBJ1-5; v_gene: TRBV20-1; CDR3nt: TGCAGTGCTACAGGGGAGCCCAATCAGCCCCAGCATTTT; CDR3aa: CSATGEPNQPQHF
abundance: many; d_gene: .; j_gene: TRBJ1-1; v_gene: TRBV5-1; CDR3nt: TGCGCCAGCAGCTTGGACCCGAACACTGAAGCTTTCTTT; CDR3aa: CASSLDPNTEAFF
abundance: many; d_gene: TRBD1; j_gene: TRBJ2-3; v_gene: TRBV11-3; CDR3nt: TGTGCCAGCAGCCCGGGACAGGGGGCCGTAGATACGCAGTATTTT; CDR3aa: CASSPGQGAVDTQYF
abundance: .; d_gene: TRBD2; j_gene: TRBJ2-5; v_gene: TRBV7-2; CDR3nt: TGTGCCAGCAGCTTAGCCGGGGCGGGGGGGTTGGAGACCCAGTACTTC; CDR3aa: CASSLAGAGGLETQYF
abundance: many; d_gene: .; j_gene: TRBJ1-2; v_gene: TRBV5-4; CDR3nt: TGTGCCAGCAGCGCTCCCAGCGGCTATGGCTACACCTTC; CDR3aa: CASSAPSGYGYTF
abundance: few; d_gene: .; j_gene: TRBJ2-7; v_gene: TRBV6-2/TRBV6-3; CDR3nt: TGTGCCAGCTTAAAAAGGGGGGGACGTACGTCCTACGAGCAGTACTTC; CDR3aa: CASLKRGGRTSYEQYF
abundance: few; d_gene: .; j_gene: TRBJ1-5; v_gene: TRBV10-3; CDR3nt: TGTGCCATCAGTGGGGGACCAGGGGGCAATCAGCCCCAGCATTTT; CDR3aa: CAISGGPGGNQPQHF
abundance: few; d_gene: .; j_gene: TRBJ2-7; v_gene: TRBV27; CDR3nt: TGTGCCAGCAGTTTAAGGTCCCCCTACGAGCAGTACTTC; CDR3aa: CASSLRSPYEQYF
abundance: few; d_gene: .; j_gene: TRBJ1-2; v_gene: TRBV5-1; CDR3nt: TGCGCCAGCAGCCCCGGGGGTCTGTTTAACTATGGCTACACCTTC; CDR3aa: CASSPGGLFNYGYTF
abundance: .; d_gene: .; j_gene: TRBJ2-2; v_gene: TRBV10-3; CDR3nt: TGTGCCATCAAGAACACCGGGGAGCTGTTTTTT; CDR3aa: CAIKNTGELFF
abundance: .; d_gene: .; j_gene: TRBJ2-7; v_gene: TRBV19; CDR3nt: TGTGCCAGTAGTCCAGCCCTCGGGTCCTACGAGCAGTACTTC; CDR3aa: CASSPALGSYEQYF
abundance: many; d_gene: TRBD2; j_gene: TRBJ2-4; v_gene: TRBV9; CDR3nt: TGTGCCAGCAGCGCCGGGACTAGCGGGGGATTAGCCAAAAACATTCAGTACTTC; CDR3aa: CASSAGTSGGLAKNIQYF
abundance: .; d_gene: TRBD2; j_gene: TRBJ2-3; v_gene: TRBV7-2; CDR3nt: TGTGCCAGCAGCTCGAGACTAGCGGGGGGCGGGGATACGCAGTATTTT; CDR3aa: CASSSRLAGGGDTQYF
abundance: .; d_gene: .; j_gene: TRBJ1-2; v_gene: TRBV29-1; CDR3nt: TGCAGCGTTACCTCGGGGGGCTACACCTTC; CDR3aa: CSVTSGGYTF
abundance: .; d_gene: .; j_gene: TRBJ2-2; v_gene: TRBV27; CDR3nt: TGTGCCAGCAGTTTGGCGTGGCGACAGCCCGGGGAGCTGTTTTTT; CDR3aa: CASSLAWRQPGELFF
abundance: many; d_gene: TRBD1; j_gene: TRBJ2-1; v_gene: TRBV12-3/TRBV12-4; CDR3nt: TGTGCCAGCAGGGACCCGGGACAGGGGTCGGGTGAGCAGTTCTTC; CDR3aa: CASRDPGQGSGEQFF
abundance: many; d_gene: .; j_gene: TRBJ1-1; v_gene: TRBV5-1; CDR3nt: TGCGCCAGCAGCTTGCAACGGAACACTGAAGCTTTCTTT; CDR3aa: CASSLQRNTEAFF
abundance: many; d_gene: .; j_gene: TRBJ2-1; v_gene: TRBV4-3; CDR3nt: TGCGCCAGCAGCCCGGGGACTGCCTCCTACAATGAGCAGTTCTTC; CDR3aa: CASSPGTASYNEQFF
abundance: .; d_gene: .; j_gene: TRBJ1-4; v_gene: TRBV7-9; CDR3nt: TGTGCCAGCAGCTTCTTGGCGCGCGGGGGATACGAAAAACTGTTTTTT; CDR3aa: CASSFLARGGYEKLFF
abundance: few; d_gene: TRBD1; j_gene: TRBJ2-5; v_gene: TRBV5-1; CDR3nt: TGCGCCAGCAGCTTGTGGGACAGACAAGAGACCCAGTACTTC; CDR3aa: CASSLWDRQETQYF
abundance: many; d_gene: .; j_gene: TRBJ2-3; v_gene: TRBV20-1; CDR3nt: TGCAGTGCTAGAGAACGGCGGGGCCGCACAGATACGCAGTATTTT; CDR3aa: CSARERRGRTDTQYF
abundance: few; d_gene: .; j_gene: TRBJ2-2; v_gene: TRBV24-1; CDR3nt: TGTGCCACCAGTGCGGGTTTAGGCGGGGAGCTGTTTTTT; CDR3aa: CATSAGLGGELFF
abundance: few; d_gene: .; j_gene: TRBJ1-4; v_gene: TRBV7-2; CDR3nt: TGTGCCAGCAGCCCACGGGTGGGTGGTGCAGGGGAAAAACTGTTTTTT; CDR3aa: CASSPRVGGAGEKLFF
abundance: few; d_gene: TRBD2; j_gene: TRBJ2-1; v_gene: TRBV12-3/TRBV12-4; CDR3nt: TGTGCCAGCAGTCGGACTAGCGGGGGGGTTAAAGACAATGAGCAGTTCTTC; CDR3aa: CASSRTSGGVKDNEQFF